This T cell receptor (beta chain) was sequenced during a study of HIV-infected patients and healthy controls. This clonotype was recorded at least ten times. TCRdb re-called the 5' RACE reads with MiXCR, one entry per CDR3 protein. The sample lists 15,000 to 20,000 distinct CDR3 sequences; about a sixth were seen once. The CDR3 sequence is 15 residues long. V shed 5 bases, J shed 3 bases, and the junction held 10 bases outside the gene matches. CDR1 SGHNT and CDR2 YYREEE come from the germline V gene (reference sequence). The source is a human donor in good health. The rearrangement joins TRBV5-4 to TRBJ2-5, with 7 bases matching TRBD2. Sequenced sample: CD8+ T cells from blood. CDR3 in DNA: TGTGCCAGCAGGAATCTAGCGGTGGGCGAAGAGACCCAGTACTTC. Amino acids: CASRNLAVGEETQYF.